The 30 T cell receptor beta chains reported below all come from one sample, sequenced in a study of regulatory T cells in long-lasting Graves disease. As for time point: newly diagnosed GD, antithyroid drugs for less than 3 months. RNA from PBMCs was the source of the TCR library. HTBI primers from iRepertoire and Arm-PCR of CDR3 regions yielded the TCR beta libraries. MiXCR, run by TCRdb on the multiplex PCR reads, gives a single entry per CDR3 protein. The repertoire holds 240,000 or so distinct CDR3 sequences, with around 21% as singletons. The sample in question was peripheral blood mononuclear cells (PBMCs), obtained at new diagnosis, from a patient treated with antithyroid drugs. These receptors all come from a female donor with Graves disease.

Concerning this clonotype itself: The conserved phenylalanine or tryptophan normally closing the CDR3 is absent here, so this likely arose from a read error. V usage is TRBV27 and J usage is TRBJ2-1; D not resolved. V lost 10 bases and J 2 bases, leaving 21 bases between the germline ends. Germline V gene sequence: CDR1 MNHEY, CDR2 SMNVEV (reference sequence). The CDR3 runs to 16 residues. The CDR3 loop reads CATGDAAAKPYNEQFL. CDR3 DNA sequence: TGTGCCACAGGAGATGCGGCGGCGAAGCCCTACAATGAGCAGTTCCTC.

This clonotype was detected ten times or more. At one boundary the junction diverges from the germline segment, which might be a read error. The chain combines TRBV12-3 or TRBV12-4 with TRBJ1-1; D might be TRBD1 (6 bases). The CDR3 is 13 residues long. The CDR3 DNA follows: TGTGCGAGCAGGGTCGACAGGCATACTGAAGCTTTCTTT. Encoded protein: CASRVDRHTEAFF.

The rearrangement links TRBV6-2 or TRBV6-3 to TRBJ1-1, with D unclear. With 2 bases removed from V and 3 bases from J, the gap between germline ends came to 7 bases. The germline CDR1 and CDR2 sequences are MNHEY and SVGEGT. The CDR3 spans 13 residues. CDR3 bases: TGTGCCAGCAGTTACGACGGGGACACTGAAGCTTTCTTT. Its translation: CASSYDGDTEAFF.

As regards this clonotype: Being one base from a much bigger clone, this may be a read error. The chain recombines TRBV19 with TRBJ2-5, with D possibly TRBD1 on 6 matching bases. Germline lookup yields CDR1 LNHDA and CDR2 SQIVND (reference sequence). The CDR3 totals 16 residues. The V end was cut by 7 bases, the J end by 5 bases, with 23 bases between. The CDR3 sequence is CASNKSGTPLMETQYF. The CDR3 bases are TGTGCCAGTAATAAATCCGGGACACCCTTGATGGAGACCCAGTACTTC.

A note on this clonotype: A far larger clone differs by one base, so this is likely a read error. The genes are TRBV3-1 and TRBJ2-1; D possibly corresponds to TRBD2 (6 bases). Germline CDR1 reads LGHDT; CDR2 reads YNNKEL (reference sequence). Trimming removed 4 bases at V and 10 bases at J, with 14 bases between. This CDR3 is 13 amino acids long. The CDR3 region is CASSLIGSYEQFF. CDR3 nucleotide sequence: TGTGCCAGCAGCCTTATCGGGAGCTACGAGCAGTTCTTC.

This clonotype was seen many times. The V and J genes are TRBV20-1 and TRBJ2-4; TRBD1 aligns across 8 bases. The V and J ends lost 0 bases and 7 bases, in that order; junction bases with no gene match: 11. This CDR3 is built from 16 residues. From germline, CDR1 is DFQATT and CDR2 SNEGSKA (reference sequence). CDR3 nucleotides: TGCAGTGCTAGAGATCCCCAGGGGGCATTCGGGAACATTCAGTACTTC. This translates into CSARDPQGAFGNIQYF.

This clonotype was seen many times. The chain combines TRBV28 with TRBJ1-1; 10 bases map to TRBD1. Germline CDR1 is MDHEN and CDR2 is SYDVKM. The CDR3 length is 14 residues. V shed 4 bases, J shed 5 bases, and the junction held 4 bases outside the gene matches. The CDR3 region has the DNA TGTGCCAGCAGTTCCCCGGACAGGGGGACTGAAGCTTTCTTT. Translated: CASSSPDRGTEAFF.

To note about this clonotype: A far more abundant clone sits one base away, making this likely a read error. The chain recombines TRBV7-2 with TRBJ2-4; 8 bases match TRBD2. The closer fit of TRBJ2-1 to the DNA end suggests the J call may be wrong. CDR3 size: 14 residues. Germline assignment: CDR1 SGHTA and CDR2 FQGNSA. The CDR3 nucleotides are TGTGCCACCCGTGTGAGGGCGGGGGGCTACGAGCAGTTCTTC. Translated: CATRVRAGGYEQFF.

This clonotype was counted many times. V is TRBV7-2 and J is TRBJ1-1, with D possibly matching TRBD1 (6 bases). Trimming removed 5 bases at V and 1 base at J, with 8 bases between. This CDR3 region has 13 residues. Per the germline V gene, CDR1 is SGHTA and CDR2 is FQGNSA. The CDR3 nucleotides read TGTGCCAGCAGCACGGGACAGAACACTGAAGCTTTCTTT. Translating gives CASSTGQNTEAFF.

This clonotype was seen ten or more times. The chain combines TRBV6-5 with TRBJ1-2; D perhaps matches TRBD1 (6 bases). Germline CDR1 MNHEY, CDR2 SVGAGI. V was trimmed by 2 bases and J by 6 bases, leaving 10 bases between them. The length of the CDR3 is 13 residues. The CDR3: CASSYGGRDGYTF. CDR3 bases: TGTGCCAGCAGTTACGGGGGGCGGGATGGCTACACCTTC.

The J gene is TRBJ2-1, the V gene TRBV15; TRBD1 matches at 7 bases. Germline CDR1 LNHNV, CDR2 YYDKDF (reference sequence). V shed 3 bases and J 8 bases; nucleotides not matched to a gene: 7. The CDR3 consists of 14 residues. CDR3 loop: CATSSPRTGHEQFF. The CDR3 DNA reads as TGTGCCACCAGCAGCCCCCGGACAGGTCATGAGCAGTTCTTC. The entire variable domain, with the rest obtained from reference TRBV15 and TRBJ2-1, is as follows: DAMVIQNPRYQVTQFGKPVTLSCSQTLNHNVMYWYQQKSSQAPKLLFHYYDKDFNNEADTPDNFQSRRPNTSFCFLDIRSPGLGDTAMYLCATSSPRTGHEQFFGPGTRLTVL.

This clonotype was seen ten or more times. The chain joins TRBV14 to TRBJ2-7; 9 positions match TRBD2. The CDR3 extends over 14 amino acids. V trimming: 8 bases; J trimming: 2 bases; junction bases outside the gene matches: 7. Germline values: CDR1 SGHDN, CDR2 FVKESK. CDR3 protein: CASRRREGAYEQYF. The CDR3 DNA reads TGTGCCAGCCGACGGCGGGAGGGCGCCTACGAGCAGTACTTC.

With regard to this clonotype: Being one base from a much bigger clone, this may be a read error. The chain combines TRBV6-5 with TRBJ2-3, with 7 bases matching TRBD1. The V gene's germline CDR1 is MNHEY and CDR2 SVGAGI. This CDR3 is built from 16 residues. The DNA for the CDR3 is TGTGTCAGCAGTTACTCGAGGACAGGTCTGACAGATACGCAGTATTTT. It is translated as CVSSYSRTGLTDTQYF.

This clonotype was picked up many times. V is TRBV15 and J is TRBJ1-1; TRBD1 agrees at 12 bases. The length of the CDR3 is 16 residues. V was pared by 3 bases and J by 1 base, with 3 bases of the junction left unmatched. CDR1 and CDR2 from the germline V gene are LNHNV and YYDKDF (reference sequence). CDR3 protein: CATSRGTGGRNTEAFF. The CDR3 DNA reads as TGTGCCACCAGCAGGGGGACAGGGGGCAGGAACACTGAAGCTTTCTTT.

This clonotype was seen only a few times. The V and J genes are TRBV9 and TRBJ2-3; 9 bases match TRBD2. The CDR3 covers 17 residues. V lost 2 bases and J lost 4; bases outside the gene matches: 11. CDR1 SGDLS and CDR2 YYNGEE come from the germline V gene. CDR3 loop: CASSVVTFSGSADTQYF. CDR3 in DNA: TGTGCCAGCAGCGTCGTGACATTTAGCGGGAGTGCAGATACGCAGTATTTT.

Many counts were recorded for this clonotype. The chain employs TRBV18 and TRBJ2-7; D gene uncertain. CDR3 size: 15 residues. V lost 0 bases and J lost 2, with 11 bases in between. Germline-derived CDR1 and CDR2 are KGHSH and LQKENI. This CDR3 is CASSPPLSTAYEQYF. In DNA form, the CDR3 reads TGTGCCAGCTCACCACCGCTCTCGACTGCCTACGAGCAGTACTTC.

This clonotype was detected ten times or more. The genes are TRBV9 and TRBJ1-2; 9 bases are a match to TRBD1. CDR3 size: 16 residues. V lost 4 bases, J lost 5 bases, and 12 bases stayed unmatched. The germline gives CDR1 SGDLS, CDR2 YYNGEE. The CDR3 spells CASSRTTGTGIYGYTF. The CDR3 DNA reads TGTGCCAGCAGCCGTACAACCGGGACAGGGATTTATGGCTACACCTTC.

This clonotype showed up just once. V gene TRBV5-8 combines with J gene TRBJ1-5; D is unclear. The V gene lost 1 base and the J gene lost 4 bases, with 12 bases spanning the gap. Per the germline V gene, CDR1 is SGHTS and CDR2 is YDEGEE. There are 15 residues in the CDR3. The CDR3 region is CASSLSFLGNQPQHF. CDR3 sequence (DNA): TGTGCCAGCAGCTTGTCGTTTTTAGGGAATCAGCCCCAGCATTTT.

This clonotype was observed many times. The V call is TRBV9, the J call TRBJ2-1, with 8 positions matching TRBD2. The CDR3 loop spans 16 amino acids. Germline CDR1 reads SGDLS; CDR2 reads YYNGEE. V was pared by 4 bases and J by 9 bases, with 15 bases of the junction left unmatched. Here the CDR3 reads CASSTTPGTSISEQFF. The CDR3 DNA sequence: TGTGCCAGCAGCACAACACCCGGGACTAGTATTTCTGAGCAGTTCTTC.

The table lists this clonotype with a few counts. This chain links TRBV19 with TRBJ2-3; possibly TRBD2 for D (5 bases). Trimming took 3 bases from V and 2 from J, leaving 9 bases between them. Germline V CDR1 and CDR2: LNHDA, SQIVND (reference sequence). CDR3 length equals 14 residues. CDR3 loop: CASSMGLATDTQYF. The CDR3 DNA reads TGTGCCAGTAGTATGGGTCTAGCCACAGATACGCAGTATTTT. Looking up the rest from reference TRBV19 and TRBJ2-3 gives the full variable domain: DGGITQSPKYLFRKEGQNVTLSCEQNLNHDAMYWYRQDPGQGLRLIYYSQIVNDFQKGDIAEGYSVSREKKESFPLTVTSAQKNPTAFYLCASSMGLATDTQYFGPGTRLTVL.

The chain uses TRBV11-1 and TRBJ2-2; 11 nucleotides align to TRBD2. Per the germline V gene, CDR1 is SGHAT and CDR2 is FQDESV (reference sequence). V shed 1 base, J shed 5 bases, and the junction held 6 bases outside the gene matches. CDR3 length equals 17 residues. CDR3 residues: CASSLELAGVETGELFF. The DNA for the CDR3 is TGTGCCAGCAGCTTAGAACTAGCGGGAGTAGAAACCGGGGAGCTGTTTTTT.

A word on this clonotype: A far larger clone is just one base off, so this is likely a read error. V is TRBV20-1 and J is TRBJ2-1, with 8 bases lining up with TRBD2. CDR3 length: 15 amino acids. The V segment lost 0 bases and the J segment 10 bases; nucleotides outside the gene matches: 11. Per germline, CDR1 DFQATT and CDR2 SNEGSKA (reference sequence). This chain's CDR3 is CSARDPEAGDYEQFF. In DNA, the CDR3 is TGCAGTGCTAGAGACCCTGAAGCGGGAGACTACGAGCAGTTCTTC.

This clonotype was observed many times. V is TRBV20-1 and J is TRBJ1-2; maybe TRBD1 (6 bases). CDR3 length equals 11 residues. V was shortened by 3 bases and J by 8 bases, with 10 bases between the two germline ends. The germline V gene encodes CDR1 DFQATT and CDR2 SNEGSKA (reference sequence). The CDR3 sequence: CSASTGIGYTF. Written as DNA, the CDR3 is TGCAGTGCTAGCACAGGGATAGGCTACACCTTC.

This clonotype was recorded many times. This chain joins TRBV29-1 and TRBJ2-7; TRBD2 aligns across 10 bases. V lost 7 bases and J lost 5; bases outside the gene matches: 17. CDR1 is SQVTM and CDR2 is ANQGSEA in the germline V gene. The CDR3 spans 16 residues. CDR3 sequence: CSASDSLSGRFNEQYF. The CDR3 region has the DNA TGCAGCGCCTCCGACAGCCTTAGCGGGAGGTTCAACGAGCAGTACTTC.

For this clonotype: A read error may explain this, as a much larger clone is one base away. Here the CDR3 omits its conserved ending phenylalanine or tryptophan, so a read error is the likely source. It is unclear where the CDR3 begins or ends on the DNA, so no DNA is shown, and the CDR3 is as TCRdb lists it. This chain connects TRBV7-3 to TRBJ2-1; the table's D call, TRBD1, was not checked against the DNA. The germline CDR1 and CDR2 sequences are SGHTA and FQGTGA. Counting both end residues, the CDR3 totals 14 amino acids. CDR3: CASSLTGGANTQYL.

This clonotype was observed a few times. The chain recombines TRBV10-3 with TRBJ2-7; 8 bases match TRBD1. Germline CDR1 ENHRY, CDR2 SYGVKD. CDR3 length equals 13 residues. The V segment lost 6 bases and the J segment 5 bases; nucleotides outside the gene matches: 6. The CDR3 DNA sequence: TGTGCCATCAGAATAACAGGGGGTCACGAGCAGTACTTC. This sequence encodes CAIRITGGHEQYF.

V is TRBV4-2 and J is TRBJ1-5; D gene unclear. The CDR3 has 17 amino acids. CDR1 LGHNA and CDR2 YNFKEQ come from the germline V gene. V was shortened by 0 bases and J by 2 bases, with 14 bases between the two germline ends. DNA for the CDR3: TGTGCCAGCAGCCAAGAGATCTGGGCCGTCGGCAATCAGCCCCAGCATTTT. Its protein product is CASSQEIWAVGNQPQHF.

This clonotype was recorded once. This chain uses TRBV7-2 with TRBJ2-3, with a possible D match to TRBD2 (5 bases). This CDR3 spans 17 amino acids. Trimming took off 5 bases at V and 4 bases at J, with 22 bases between the two ends. Germline V CDR1 and CDR2: SGHTA, FQGNSA. The CDR3: CASSLKVPGVNADTQYF. The CDR3 nucleotides read TGTGCCAGCAGCCTCAAGGTACCCGGGGTTAACGCAGATACGCAGTATTTT.

V is TRBV6-4 and J is TRBJ1-1, with a possible D match to TRBD1 (6 bases). Trimming removed 6 bases from V and 4 bases from J, with 15 bases in between. Germline values: CDR1 MRHNA, CDR2 SNTAGT. There are 14 residues in the CDR3. The CDR3 bases are TGTGCCAGCAGGGCACAGGAGGGGGGCACTGAAGCTTTCTTT. This codes for CASRAQEGGTEAFF.

This clonotype was seen a handful of times. CDR3 coding DNA: TGTGCCAGCAGCTTAGACAGGGGGCGCGCAGAGACCCAGTACTTC. This encodes CASSLDRGRAETQYF. The chain links TRBV7-7 to TRBJ2-5; 9 bases line up with TRBD1. V lost 1 base and J lost 4; bases outside the gene matches: 4. This CDR3 comprises 15 residues. Per germline, CDR1 SSHAT and CDR2 FNYEAQ (reference sequence).